Below, one T cell receptor beta chain is given with its context. What it binds is unknown. This sample stems from a study of cytomegalovirus exposure and HLA in healthy donors. Some clones are missing from TCRdb's copy, which holds only in-frame ones; the method was immunoSEQ multiplex PCR. Among fewer than 120,000 clones listed, roughly 90% were seen once. The ends were cut back, 6 bases at V and 4 bases at J, with 15 bases in the middle. Germline V gene sequence: CDR1 MDHEN, CDR2 SYDVKM. This CDR3 contains 14 residues. Findings and limits, study-wide: The finding came from a later analysis; first-cohort TCR clusters tended to co-occur in the 120 or so validation repertoires.

The sequencing sample was made of PBMCs. V usage is TRBV28 and J usage is TRBJ2-5; D is unresolved. The TCR was taken from a woman between 25 and 40 years old in good health and CMV-seropositive. The CDR3 region is CASSLLENAETQYF. The CDR3 DNA reads as TGTGCCAGCAGCCTTTTGGAGAATGCAGAGACCCAGTACTTC.